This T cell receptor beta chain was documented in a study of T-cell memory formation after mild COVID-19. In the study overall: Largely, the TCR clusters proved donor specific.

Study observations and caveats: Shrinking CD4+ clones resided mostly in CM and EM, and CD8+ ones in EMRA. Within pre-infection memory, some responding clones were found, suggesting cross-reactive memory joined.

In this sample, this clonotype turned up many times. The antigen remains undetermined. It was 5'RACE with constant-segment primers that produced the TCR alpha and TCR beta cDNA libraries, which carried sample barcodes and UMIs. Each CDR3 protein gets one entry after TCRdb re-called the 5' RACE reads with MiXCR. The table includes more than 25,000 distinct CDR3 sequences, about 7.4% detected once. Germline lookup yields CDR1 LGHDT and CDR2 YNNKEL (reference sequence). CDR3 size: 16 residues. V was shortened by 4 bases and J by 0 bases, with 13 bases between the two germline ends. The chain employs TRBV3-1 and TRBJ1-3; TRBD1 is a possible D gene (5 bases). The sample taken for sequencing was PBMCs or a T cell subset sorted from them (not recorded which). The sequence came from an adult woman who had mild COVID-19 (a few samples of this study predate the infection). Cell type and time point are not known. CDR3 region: CASSRDGVSSGNTIYF. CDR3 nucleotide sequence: TGTGCCAGCAGCCGGGACGGTGTAAGCTCTGGAAACACCATATATTTT.